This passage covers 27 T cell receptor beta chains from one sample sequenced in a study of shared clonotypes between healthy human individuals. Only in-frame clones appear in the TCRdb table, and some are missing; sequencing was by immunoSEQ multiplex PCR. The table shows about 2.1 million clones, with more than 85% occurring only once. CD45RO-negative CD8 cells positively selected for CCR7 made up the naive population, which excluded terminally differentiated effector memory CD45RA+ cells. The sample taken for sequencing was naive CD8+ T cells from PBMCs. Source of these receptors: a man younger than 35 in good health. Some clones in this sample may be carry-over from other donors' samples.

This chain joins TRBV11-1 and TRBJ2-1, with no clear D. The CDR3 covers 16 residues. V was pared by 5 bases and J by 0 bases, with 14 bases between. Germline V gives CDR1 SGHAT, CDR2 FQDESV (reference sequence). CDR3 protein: CASSPFKARSYNEQFF. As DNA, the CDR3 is TGTGCCAGCAGCCCCTTCAAGGCTCGCTCCTACAATGAGCAGTTCTTC.

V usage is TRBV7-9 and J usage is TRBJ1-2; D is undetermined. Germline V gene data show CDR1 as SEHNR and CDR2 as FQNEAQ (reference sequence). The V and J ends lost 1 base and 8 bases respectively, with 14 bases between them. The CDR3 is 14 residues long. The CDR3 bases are TGTGCCAGCAGCTTAGGACGTAACCCGGGGGGCTACACCTTC. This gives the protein CASSLGRNPGGYTF.

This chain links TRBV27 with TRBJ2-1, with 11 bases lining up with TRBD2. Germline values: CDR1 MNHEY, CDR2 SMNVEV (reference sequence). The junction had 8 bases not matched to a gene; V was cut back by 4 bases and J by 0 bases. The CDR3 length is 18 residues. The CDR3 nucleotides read TGTGCCAGCAGTTACACCGGGACTAGCGGACGCTCCTACAATGAGCAGTTCTTC. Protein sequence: CASSYTGTSGRSYNEQFF.

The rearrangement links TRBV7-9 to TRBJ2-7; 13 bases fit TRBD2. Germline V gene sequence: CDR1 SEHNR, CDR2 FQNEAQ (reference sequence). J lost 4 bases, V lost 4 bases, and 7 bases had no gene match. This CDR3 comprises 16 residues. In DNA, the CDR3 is TGTGCCAGCAGCTCCTGGACTAGCGGGAGAGGGTACGAGCAGTACTTC. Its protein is CASSSWTSGRGYEQYF.

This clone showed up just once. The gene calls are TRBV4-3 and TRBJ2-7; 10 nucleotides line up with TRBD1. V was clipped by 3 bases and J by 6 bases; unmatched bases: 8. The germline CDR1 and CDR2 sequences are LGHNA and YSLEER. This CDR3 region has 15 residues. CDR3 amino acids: CASSQQDRGDSEQYF. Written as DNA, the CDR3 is TGCGCCAGCAGCCAGCAGGACAGGGGGGATAGCGAGCAGTACTTC.

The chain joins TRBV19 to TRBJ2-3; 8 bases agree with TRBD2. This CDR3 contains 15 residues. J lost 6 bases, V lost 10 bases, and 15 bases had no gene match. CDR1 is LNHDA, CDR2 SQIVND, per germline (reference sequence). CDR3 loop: CATGNGGAGDDTQYF. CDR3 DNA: TGTGCCACTGGCAATGGGGGAGCGGGAGATGATACGCAGTATTTT. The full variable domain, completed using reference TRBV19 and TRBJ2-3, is DGGITQSPKYLFRKEGQNVTLSCEQNLNHDAMYWYRQDPGQGLRLIYYSQIVNDFQKGDIAEGYSVSREKKESFPLTVTSAQKNPTAFYLCATGNGGAGDDTQYFGPGTRLTVL.

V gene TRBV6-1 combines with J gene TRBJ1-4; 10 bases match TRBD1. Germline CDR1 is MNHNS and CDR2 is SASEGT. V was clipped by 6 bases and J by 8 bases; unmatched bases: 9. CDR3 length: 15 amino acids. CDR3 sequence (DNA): TGTGCCAGCAGGAGGACAGGGGGGTTTGAAGAAAAACTGTTTTTT. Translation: CASRRTGGFEEKLFF.

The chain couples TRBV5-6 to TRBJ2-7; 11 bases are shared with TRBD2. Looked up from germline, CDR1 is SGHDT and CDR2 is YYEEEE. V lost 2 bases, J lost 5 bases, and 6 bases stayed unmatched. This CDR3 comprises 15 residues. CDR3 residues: CASSFSSGRIHEQYF. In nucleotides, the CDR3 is TGTGCCAGCAGCTTTTCTAGCGGGAGGATCCACGAGCAGTACTTC. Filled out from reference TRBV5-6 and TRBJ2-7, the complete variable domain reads DAGVTQSPTHLIKTRGQQVTLRCSPKSGHDTVSWYQQALGQGPQFIFQYYEEEERQRGNFPDRFSGHQFPNYSSELNVNALLLGDSALYLCASSFSSGRIHEQYFGPGTRLTVT.

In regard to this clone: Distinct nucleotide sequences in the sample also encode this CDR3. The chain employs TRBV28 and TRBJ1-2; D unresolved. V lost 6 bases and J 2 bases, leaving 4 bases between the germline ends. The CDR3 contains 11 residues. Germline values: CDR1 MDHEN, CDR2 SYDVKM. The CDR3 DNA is TGTGCCAGCAGCTTAAACTATGGCTACACCTTC. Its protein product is CASSLNYGYTF.

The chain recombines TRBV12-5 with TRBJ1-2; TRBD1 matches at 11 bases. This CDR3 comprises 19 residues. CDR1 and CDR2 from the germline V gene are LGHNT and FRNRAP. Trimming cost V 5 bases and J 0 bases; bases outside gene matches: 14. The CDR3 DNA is TGTGCTAGTGGTCCCGATTTGGACAGGGGGCGCCTAGCTAACTATGGCTACACCTTC. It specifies CASGPDLDRGRLANYGYTF.

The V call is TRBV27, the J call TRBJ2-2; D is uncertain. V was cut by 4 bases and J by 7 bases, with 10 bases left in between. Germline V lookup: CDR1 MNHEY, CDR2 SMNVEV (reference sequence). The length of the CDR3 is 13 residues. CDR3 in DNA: TGTGCCAGCAGTTATACCCCGGACGGGGAGCTGTTTTTT. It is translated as CASSYTPDGELFF.

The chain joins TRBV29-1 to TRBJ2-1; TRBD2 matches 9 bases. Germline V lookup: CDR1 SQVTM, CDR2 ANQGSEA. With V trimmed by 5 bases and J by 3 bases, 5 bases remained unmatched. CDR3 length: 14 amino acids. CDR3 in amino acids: CSVPALAGYNEQFF. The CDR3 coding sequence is TGCAGCGTTCCCGCACTAGCGGGCTACAATGAGCAGTTCTTC.

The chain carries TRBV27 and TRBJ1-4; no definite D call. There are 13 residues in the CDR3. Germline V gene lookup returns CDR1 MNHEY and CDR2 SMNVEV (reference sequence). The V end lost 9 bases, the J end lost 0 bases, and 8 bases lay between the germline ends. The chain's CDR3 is CASRHPTNEKLFF. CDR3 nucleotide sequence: TGTGCCAGTAGACACCCAACTAATGAAAAACTGTTTTTT.

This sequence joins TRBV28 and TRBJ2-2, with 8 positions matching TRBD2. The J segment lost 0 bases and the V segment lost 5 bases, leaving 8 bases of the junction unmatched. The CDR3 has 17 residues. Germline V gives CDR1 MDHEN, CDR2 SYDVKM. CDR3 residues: CASSPLAEGANTGELFF. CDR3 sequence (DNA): TGTGCCAGCAGTCCACTAGCGGAGGGGGCGAACACCGGGGAGCTGTTTTTT.

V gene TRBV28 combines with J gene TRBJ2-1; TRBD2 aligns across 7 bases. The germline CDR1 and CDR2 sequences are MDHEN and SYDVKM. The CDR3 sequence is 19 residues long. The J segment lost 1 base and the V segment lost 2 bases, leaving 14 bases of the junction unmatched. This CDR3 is CASSLVSRGGDGSYNEQFF. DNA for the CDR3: TGTGCCAGCAGTTTAGTATCACGGGGAGGGGATGGATCCTACAATGAGCAGTTCTTC.

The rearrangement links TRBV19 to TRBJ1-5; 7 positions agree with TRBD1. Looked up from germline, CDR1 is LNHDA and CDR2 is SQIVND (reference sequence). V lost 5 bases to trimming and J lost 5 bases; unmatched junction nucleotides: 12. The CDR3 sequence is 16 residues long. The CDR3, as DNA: TGTGCCAGTAGTCCGCGACAGGGTTGGGTTGATCAGCCCCAGCATTTT. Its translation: CASSPRQGWVDQPQHF.

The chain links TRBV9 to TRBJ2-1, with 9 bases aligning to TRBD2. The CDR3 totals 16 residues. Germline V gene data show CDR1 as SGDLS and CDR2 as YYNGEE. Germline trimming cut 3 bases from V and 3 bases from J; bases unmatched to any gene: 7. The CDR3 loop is CASSDPGTSLYNEQFF. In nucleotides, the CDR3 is TGTGCCAGCAGCGACCCCGGGACTAGCCTCTACAATGAGCAGTTCTTC. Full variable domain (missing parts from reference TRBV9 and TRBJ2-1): DSGVTQTPKHLITATGQRVTLRCSPRSGDLSVYWYQQSLDQGLQFLIQYYNGEERAKGNILERFSAQQFPDLHSELNLSSLELGDSALYFCASSDPGTSLYNEQFFGPGTRLTVL.

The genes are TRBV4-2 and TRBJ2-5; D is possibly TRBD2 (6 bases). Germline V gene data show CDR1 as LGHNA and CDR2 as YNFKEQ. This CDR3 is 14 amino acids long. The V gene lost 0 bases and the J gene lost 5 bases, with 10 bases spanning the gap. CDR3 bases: TGTGCCAGCAGCCAAGACCTCCGGGAGGAGACCCAGTACTTC. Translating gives CASSQDLREETQYF.

CDR3 sequence (DNA): TGTGCCAGCAGGAGAGACAGGAACTACAATGAGCAGTTCTTC. Residues: CASRRDRNYNEQFF. The chain recombines TRBV28 with TRBJ2-1, with a weak D call TRBD1 (6 bases). Germline assignment: CDR1 MDHEN and CDR2 SYDVKM. The CDR3 loop spans 14 amino acids. The V and J ends lost 6 bases and 3 bases respectively, with 12 bases between them. The full variable domain, with the rest looked up from reference TRBV28 and TRBJ2-1, is DVKVTQSSRYLVKRTGEKVFLECVQDMDHENMFWYRQDPGLGLRLIYFSYDVKMKEKGDIPEGYSVSREKKERFSLILESASTNQTSMYLCASRRDRNYNEQFFGPGTRLTVL.

CDR3 DNA: TGTGCCAGTAGTAGAAGTAGGAAGTTCGGCAATGAGCAGTTCTTC. Protein product: CASSRSRKFGNEQFF. The V gene is TRBV19, the J gene TRBJ2-1; D is unclear. Germline V gives CDR1 LNHDA, CDR2 SQIVND (reference sequence). The CDR3 sequence is 15 residues long. Trimming took 4 bases from V and 6 from J, leaving 16 bases between them. Together with reference TRBV19 and TRBJ2-1, the CDR3 gives the full variable domain: DGGITQSPKYLFRKEGQNVTLSCEQNLNHDAMYWYRQDPGQGLRLIYYSQIVNDFQKGDIAEGYSVSREKKESFPLTVTSAQKNPTAFYLCASSRSRKFGNEQFFGPGTRLTVL.

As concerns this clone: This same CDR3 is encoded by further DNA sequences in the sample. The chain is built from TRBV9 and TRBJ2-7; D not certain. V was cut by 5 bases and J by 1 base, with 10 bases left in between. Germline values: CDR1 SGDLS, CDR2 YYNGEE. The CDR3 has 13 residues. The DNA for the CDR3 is TGTGCCAGCAGTCCTGACCGGTCCTACGAGCAGTACTTC. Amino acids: CASSPDRSYEQYF.

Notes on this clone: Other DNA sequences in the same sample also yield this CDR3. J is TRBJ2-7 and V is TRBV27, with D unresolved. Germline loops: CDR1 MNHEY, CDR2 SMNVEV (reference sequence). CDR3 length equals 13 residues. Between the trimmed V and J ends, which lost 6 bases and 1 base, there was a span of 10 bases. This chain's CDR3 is CASSPGRSYEQYF. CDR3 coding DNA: TGTGCCAGCAGCCCTGGACGGTCCTACGAGCAGTACTTC.

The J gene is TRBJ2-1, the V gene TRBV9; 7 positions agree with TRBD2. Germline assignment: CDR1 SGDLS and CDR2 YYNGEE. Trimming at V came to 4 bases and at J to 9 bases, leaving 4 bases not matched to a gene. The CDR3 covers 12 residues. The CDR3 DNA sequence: TGTGCCAGCAGCCAAGGCGGGGGTGAGCAGTTCTTC. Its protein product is CASSQGGGEQFF.

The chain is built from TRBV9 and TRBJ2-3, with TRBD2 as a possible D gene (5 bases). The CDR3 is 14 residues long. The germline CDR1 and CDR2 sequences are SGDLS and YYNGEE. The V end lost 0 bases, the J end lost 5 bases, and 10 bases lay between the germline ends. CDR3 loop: CASSVAVAGDTQYF. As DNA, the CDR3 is TGTGCCAGCAGCGTAGCAGTGGCGGGAGATACGCAGTATTTT.

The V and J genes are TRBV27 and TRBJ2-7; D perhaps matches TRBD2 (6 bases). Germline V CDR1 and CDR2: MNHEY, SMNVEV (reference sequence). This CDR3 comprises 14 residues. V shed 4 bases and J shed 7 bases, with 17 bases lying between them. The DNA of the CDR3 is TGTGCCAGCAGTTGGGGAGGTGCCGTTCCGGAGCAGTACTTC. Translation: CASSWGGAVPEQYF.

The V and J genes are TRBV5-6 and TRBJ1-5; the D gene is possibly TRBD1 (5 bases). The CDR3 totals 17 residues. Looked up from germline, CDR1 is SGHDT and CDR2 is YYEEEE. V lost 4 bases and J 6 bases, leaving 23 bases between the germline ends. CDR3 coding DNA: TGTGCCAGCAGCCACGGGGGGTCGGCCCTCCCCGGTCAGCCCCAGCATTTT. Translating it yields CASSHGGSALPGQPQHF.

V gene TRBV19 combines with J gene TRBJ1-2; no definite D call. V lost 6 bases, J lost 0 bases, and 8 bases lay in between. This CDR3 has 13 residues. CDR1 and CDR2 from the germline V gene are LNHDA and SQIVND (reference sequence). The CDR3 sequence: CASRPGSNYGYTF. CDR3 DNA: TGTGCCAGTAGGCCAGGTTCTAACTATGGCTACACCTTC. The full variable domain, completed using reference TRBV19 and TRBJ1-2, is DGGITQSPKYLFRKEGQNVTLSCEQNLNHDAMYWYRQDPGQGLRLIYYSQIVNDFQKGDIAEGYSVSREKKESFPLTVTSAQKNPTAFYLCASRPGSNYGYTFGSGTRLTVV.